These T cell receptor beta chains were read from a single sample in a study of T cells in localized non-small cell lung cancer. Assay used: immunoSEQ multiplex PCR; TCRdb lists only in-frame clones, some missing. The sample consists of approximately 18,000 clones, approximately 82% of them appearing once. The sequences come from peripheral blood, collected before any cancer treatment. All receptors come from a female donor of 60 years or more with stage I lung adenocarcinoma. Each CDR3 is given with its conserved first and last residue. D genes are given only for firm matches. The size of a clone is reported for some rows only, either as once, few or many, or as a class for expanded clones.

J gene: TRBJ2-1
V gene: TRBV27
D gene: TRBD2
clone size: once
CDR3 DNA: TGTGCCAGCAGTTTCGGGGGGGGCTCCTACAATGAGCAGTTCTTC
CDR3 protein: CASSFGGGSYNEQFF

J gene: TRBJ1-1
V gene: TRBV30
D gene: NA
clone size: NA
CDR3 DNA: TGTGCCTGGAGTGTCGTCCGGATTGGGGGAGGACACACTGAAGCTTTCTTT
CDR3 protein: CAWSVVRIGGGHTEAFF

J gene: TRBJ1-2
V gene: TRBV19
D gene: TRBD1
clone size: NA
CDR3 DNA: TGTGCCAGTAGAAGACAGGGGGCCGGATATGGCTACACCTTC
CDR3 protein: CASRRQGAGYGYTF

J gene: TRBJ2-7
V gene: TRBV2
D gene: NA
clone size: NA
CDR3 DNA: TGTGCCAGCAGTGAAGAGGTCAGGGGTTCTACTGGGCGGTACTTC
CDR3 protein: CASSEEVRGSTGRYF

J gene: TRBJ1-2
V gene: TRBV10-3
D gene: NA
clone size: NA
CDR3 DNA: TGTGCCATCAGTGTACGGGAGGAACGAGGCTACACCTTC
CDR3 protein: CAISVREERGYTF

J gene: TRBJ2-1
V gene: TRBV5-6
D gene: NA
clone size: NA
CDR3 DNA: TGTGCCAGCAGCAGAGACTTGGGGGGTTGGGGCGAGCAGTTCTTC
CDR3 protein: CASSRDLGGWGEQFF

J gene: TRBJ1-3
V gene: TRBV4-1
D gene: NA
clone size: NA
CDR3 DNA: TGCGCCAGCAGCCATTCAAGACAGGCGCGCTCTGGAAACACCATATATTTT
CDR3 protein: CASSHSRQARSGNTIYF

J gene: TRBJ1-5
V gene: TRBV2
D gene: TRBD1
clone size: NA
CDR3 DNA: TGTGCCAGCAATATCGGGACAGATCAGCCCCAGCATTTT
CDR3 protein: CASNIGTDQPQHF

J gene: TRBJ1-1
V gene: TRBV2
D gene: NA
clone size: NA
CDR3 DNA: TGTGCCAGCAGTGAAGGCCGGGGAGGCAAAAGGGCTTTCTTT
CDR3 protein: CASSEGRGGKRAFF

J gene: TRBJ1-2
V gene: TRBV9
D gene: TRBD1
clone size: few
CDR3 DNA: TGTGCCAGCAGCCCAAGGACAGGGACGAACTATGGCTACACCTTC
CDR3 protein: CASSPRTGTNYGYTF

J gene: TRBJ1-6
V gene: TRBV5-1
D gene: NA
clone size: NA
CDR3 DNA: TGCGCCAGCAGCGCGGGAGATGAGCCCCTCCACTTT
CDR3 protein: CASSAGDEPLHF

J gene: TRBJ2-3
V gene: TRBV25-1
D gene: TRBD2
clone size: NA
CDR3 DNA: TGTGCCAGCAGTGGGCTAGCGGGGGGAGGGACGCAGTATTTT
CDR3 protein: CASSGLAGGGTQYF

J gene: TRBJ1-5
V gene: TRBV7-9
D gene: NA
clone size: NA
CDR3 DNA: TGTGCCAGCAGCTTAGTAGGCACAAGGGTGAGCAATCAGCCCCAGCATTTT
CDR3 protein: CASSLVGTRVSNQPQHF

J gene: TRBJ2-2
V gene: TRBV27
D gene: NA
clone size: NA
CDR3 DNA: TGTGCCAGCAGTTTAACAGGGTACACCGGGGAGCTGTTTTTT
CDR3 protein: CASSLTGYTGELFF

J gene: TRBJ2-5
V gene: TRBV5-1
D gene: NA
clone size: NA
CDR3 DNA: TGCGCCAGCAGCGGGGACGGAAGACAAGAGACCCAGTACTTC
CDR3 protein: CASSGDGRQETQYF

J gene: TRBJ2-7
V gene: TRBV7-8
D gene: TRBD1
clone size: NA
CDR3 DNA: TGTGCCAGCAGCTCCCCCTTCCGCAGGGGGCCCTACGAGCAGTACTTC
CDR3 protein: CASSSPFRRGPYEQYF

J gene: TRBJ2-4
V gene: TRBV7-8
D gene: NA
clone size: NA
CDR3 DNA: TGTGCCAGCAGCTTAGATCGGGGGGCTTCGGCCAAAAACATTCAGTACTTC
CDR3 protein: CASSLDRGASAKNIQYF

J gene: TRBJ1-1
V gene: TRBV5-1
D gene: NA
clone size: NA
CDR3 DNA: TGCGCCAGCAGCTTTACTATGAACACTGAAGCTTTCTTT
CDR3 protein: CASSFTMNTEAFF

J gene: TRBJ2-5
V gene: TRBV5-4
D gene: NA
clone size: NA
CDR3 DNA: TGTGCCAGCAGGGAAGGGACTTCGCAAGAGACCCAGTACTTC
CDR3 protein: CASREGTSQETQYF

J gene: TRBJ1-6
V gene: TRBV7-9
D gene: TRBD1
clone size: NA
CDR3 DNA: TGTGCCAGCGACCGGGACAGATATAATTCACCCCTCCACTTT
CDR3 protein: CASDRDRYNSPLHF

J gene: TRBJ1-2
V gene: TRBV6-6
D gene: TRBD1
clone size: NA
CDR3 DNA: TGTGCCAGCAGTTACAGACAGGGTGAAGGCTACACCTTC
CDR3 protein: CASSYRQGEGYTF

J gene: TRBJ2-7
V gene: TRBV6-6
D gene: NA
clone size: NA
CDR3 DNA: TGTGCCAGCAGCCCTCGGGGGCACTCCGAGCAGTACTTC
CDR3 protein: CASSPRGHSEQYF

J gene: TRBJ2-1
V gene: TRBV2
D gene: NA
clone size: NA
CDR3 DNA: TGTGCCAGCAGTAGACGGGAGGGGGCTTCGTACAATGAGCAGTTCTTC
CDR3 protein: CASSRREGASYNEQFF

J gene: TRBJ1-1
V gene: TRBV6-1
D gene: NA
clone size: NA
CDR3 DNA: TGTGCCAGCAGCACGCCGACAGCTATAGACACTGAAGCTTTCTTT
CDR3 protein: CASSTPTAIDTEAFF

J gene: TRBJ1-6
V gene: TRBV5-1
D gene: NA
clone size: NA
CDR3 DNA: TGCGCCAGCAGCACCGACTATAATTCACCCCTCCACTTT
CDR3 protein: CASSTDYNSPLHF

J gene: TRBJ2-5
V gene: TRBV5-1
D gene: TRBD2
clone size: few
CDR3 DNA: TGCGCCAGCAGCTTGAGGGCGGGGGAGATGGAGACCCAGTACTTC
CDR3 protein: CASSLRAGEMETQYF

J gene: TRBJ1-1
V gene: TRBV10-3
D gene: NA
clone size: NA
CDR3 DNA: TGTGCCATCAGTGCATCCGGTACGGGGTCTGAAGCTTTCTTT
CDR3 protein: CAISASGTGSEAFF

J gene: TRBJ2-1
V gene: TRBV7-9
D gene: TRBD1
clone size: NA
CDR3 DNA: TGTGCCAGCAGCCCCGACAGGGTTTTTGGTGAGCAGTTCTTC
CDR3 protein: CASSPDRVFGEQFF

J gene: TRBJ1-2
V gene: TRBV27
D gene: NA
clone size: NA
CDR3 DNA: TGTGCCAGCAGTCCCCGGCAGGGGCTGGGCTATGGCTACACCTTC
CDR3 protein: CASSPRQGLGYGYTF

J gene: TRBJ2-1
V gene: TRBV11-3
D gene: NA
clone size: NA
CDR3 DNA: TGTGCCAGCAGCTTAGGGGGGCGGACCTCCTACAATGAGCAGTTCTTC
CDR3 protein: CASSLGGRTSYNEQFF

J gene: TRBJ2-2
V gene: TRBV4-2
D gene: TRBD2
clone size: NA
CDR3 DNA: TGTGCCAGCAGCCAACTCGAGCGGGGGGGCCTTGGCGGGGAGCTGTTTTTT
CDR3 protein: CASSQLERGGLGGELFF

J gene: TRBJ2-5
V gene: TRBV6-5
D gene: NA
clone size: large
CDR3 DNA: TGTGCCAGCAGTTCGACAGACGGGGAAGGTTCGGAGACCCAGTACTTC
CDR3 protein: CASSSTDGEGSETQYF

J gene: TRBJ1-2
V gene: TRBV5-6
D gene: NA
clone size: once
CDR3 DNA: TGTGCCAGCAAACTGGGGACTGGGATAAATGGCTACACCTTC
CDR3 protein: CASKLGTGINGYTF

J gene: TRBJ2-7
V gene: TRBV6-6
D gene: TRBD1
clone size: NA
CDR3 DNA: TGTGCCAGCAGTGAGGGACAGCCTTTCTACGAGCAGTACTTC
CDR3 protein: CASSEGQPFYEQYF

J gene: TRBJ2-7
V gene: TRBV5-1
D gene: NA
clone size: NA
CDR3 DNA: TGCGCCAGCAGCTTGGGAAGGCCAAGCTCCTACGAGCAGTACTTC
CDR3 protein: CASSLGRPSSYEQYF

J gene: TRBJ1-1
V gene: TRBV30
D gene: NA
clone size: few
CDR3 DNA: TGTGCCTGGAGTGCCGAGGTGGGAGCTTTCTTT
CDR3 protein: CAWSAEVGAFF

J gene: TRBJ1-4
V gene: TRBV7-6
D gene: NA
clone size: NA
CDR3 DNA: TGTGCCAGCAGTGAAGCTAGTGGTCTCCCAGTCGACAATGAAAAACTGTTTTTT
CDR3 protein: CASSEASGLPVDNEKLFF

J gene: TRBJ2-1
V gene: TRBV7-2
D gene: NA
clone size: NA
CDR3 DNA: TGTGCCAGCAGCTCCCGGGGGGCTTTCTACAATGAGCAGTTCTTC
CDR3 protein: CASSSRGAFYNEQFF

J gene: TRBJ2-1
V gene: TRBV19
D gene: NA
clone size: medium-sized
CDR3 DNA: TGTGCCAGTAGCAGGAGGGGGGAATACAATGAGCAGTTCTTC
CDR3 protein: CASSRRGEYNEQFF

J gene: TRBJ1-5
V gene: TRBV18
D gene: NA
clone size: NA
CDR3 DNA: TGTGCCAGCTCACTGGATACCTTCTCACCCCAGCATTTT
CDR3 protein: CASSLDTFSPQHF

J gene: TRBJ1-1
V gene: TRBV5-1
D gene: NA
clone size: few
CDR3 DNA: TGCGCCAGCAGCTTCGGGACTGAGAACACTGAAGCTTTCTTT
CDR3 protein: CASSFGTENTEAFF

J gene: TRBJ1-5
V gene: TRBV7-2
D gene: NA
clone size: NA
CDR3 DNA: TGTGCCAGCAGCTTTTCATCGTCGGTGGATCAGCCCCAGCATTTT
CDR3 protein: CASSFSSSVDQPQHF

J gene: TRBJ2-7
V gene: TRBV11-3
D gene: NA
clone size: few
CDR3 DNA: TGTGCCAGCAGTCAATCGGGGGCCTACGAGCAGTACTTC
CDR3 protein: CASSQSGAYEQYF

J gene: TRBJ2-5
V gene: TRBV5-1
D gene: NA
clone size: once
CDR3 DNA: TGCGCCAGCAGCCAATCGCTAGCGAAAGGGGAGACCCAGTACTTC
CDR3 protein: CASSQSLAKGETQYF